These T cell receptor beta chains were read from a single sample in a study of identical twins. TCRdb re-analysed the 5' RACE reads in MiXCR, keeping a single row per CDR3 protein. The data show approximately 220,000 distinct CDR3 sequences, 7.5% seen once. The data also belong to a second study, concerning yellow fever vaccine responses in identical twins.

Sequenced: memory (CD45RO+) T cells sorted from blood. These receptors originate from a young woman in good health. CDR3s include the opening cysteine and the closing phenylalanine or tryptophan. D genes are given only for firm matches. The listing skips clone size in some rows; elsewhere it reads once, few, many or a size class.

>TRBJ2-2|TRBV2|NA|few|14
TGTGCCAGCAGTGATTGGGGTACCACCGGGGAGCTGTTTTTT
CASSDWGTTGELFF
>TRBJ2-2|TRBV28|TRBD1|NA|16
TGTGCCAGCAGTACACGGGACAGGGGGAACACCGGGGAGCTGTTTTTT
CASSTRDRGNTGELFF
>TRBJ2-7|TRBV5-1|TRBD1|NA|14
TGCGCCAGCAGCTTGCCTGGACAGGGTGGCGAGCAGTACTTC
CASSLPGQGGEQYF
>TRBJ1-5|TRBV4-1|NA|many|15
TGCGCCAGCAGCCAAGTCCCTTTCGGACAGTTGCCCCAGCATTTT
CASSQVPFGQLPQHF
>TRBJ1-1|TRBV6-1|NA|few|13
TGTGCCAGCAGGTTGGAGGTTTACACTGAAGCTTTCTTT
CASRLEVYTEAFF
>TRBJ2-4|TRBV30|NA|few|14
TGTGCCTGGAGTTCCACAGGGCTCAAAAACATTCAGTACTTC
CAWSSTGLKNIQYF
>TRBJ1-1|TRBV20-1|NA|many|13
TGCAGCCCCTGGGGAGGGCCGAGGACTGAAGCTTTCTTT
CSPWGGPRTEAFF
>TRBJ1-6|TRBV28|NA|few|16
TGTGCCAGCAGTAAATTTTCGGGTTCCCCTAATTCACCCCTCCACTTT
CASSKFSGSPNSPLHF
>TRBJ1-2|TRBV4-2|NA|many|20
TGTGCCAGCAGCCTCCCTCCTATAGGGGCCCATCTATCTAATAACTATGGCTACACCTTC
CASSLPPIGAHLSNNYGYTF
>TRBJ2-7|TRBV4-3|NA|many|15
TGCGCCAGCAGCCAAGATAGCCAGGGCCACTACGAGCAGTACTTC
CASSQDSQGHYEQYF
>TRBJ2-7|TRBV6-6|TRBD2|many|12
TGTGCCAGCGCCCTAGCGGGGGGCGAGCAGTACTTC
CASALAGGEQYF
>TRBJ2-3|TRBV10-3|TRBD2|few|18
TGTGCCATCAGTGGGAGACTAGCGGGAGGGCCACGCACAGATACGCAGTATTTT
CAISGRLAGGPRTDTQYF